Listed below are T cell receptor beta chains from one sample, sequenced in a study of cytomegalovirus exposure and HLA in healthy donors. Clones were read by immunoSEQ multiplex PCR, and TCRdb kept only the in-frame ones, dropping some. The sample gives tens of thousands of clones, roughly 96% of which show up once; around 2.2% is in the top ten. The sequenced material came from PBMCs. The receptor set was obtained from a man between 18 and 35 years old in good health and CMV-seronegative. CDR3s leave out the opening cysteine and the closing phenylalanine or tryptophan. A D gene is named only where the DNA matches it firmly.

cdr3_length,j_call,v_call,d_call,cdr3_aa
11,TRBJ1-2,TRBV19,-,ATSRPEGYGYT
15,TRBJ1-2,TRBV18,-,ASSPPRAKGGYYGYT
14,TRBJ2-3,TRBV15,TRBD1,ATSSGRTGNPDTQY
13,TRBJ1-1,TRBV9,TRBD1,ASSPQGTGNTEAF
11,TRBJ1-6,TRBV28,-,ASSQPGHQLLH
13,TRBJ1-1,TRBV7-9,TRBD1,ASSLTGGWNTEAF
14,TRBJ2-2,TRBV6-5,TRBD2,ASSYAGLAGVWELF
13,TRBJ1-2,TRBV7-2,-,ASSSSGEANYGYT
13,TRBJ2-6,TRBV9,-,ASSPQVSGANVLT
12,TRBJ1-1,TRBV9,-,ASSVEGRDTEAF
14,TRBJ2-3,TRBV15,TRBD2,ATSRDKLAITDTQY
13,TRBJ1-4,TRBV6-1,TRBD1,ASSDRQGFDEKLF
14,TRBJ1-6,TRBV28,-,ASSLSQASYNSPLH
11,TRBJ2-2,TRBV28,-,ATLRRDTGELF
14,TRBJ1-1,TRBV18,-,ASSPSAGVKNTEAF
12,TRBJ2-3,TRBV5-1,TRBD1,ASSLYDRADTQY
13,TRBJ2-5,TRBV9,-,ASSDTGNLGETQY
12,TRBJ1-1,TRBV6-1,TRBD1,ASSESQGRTEAF
9,TRBJ1-6,TRBV20-1,-,SARGMSPLH
13,TRBJ2-7,TRBV7-9,TRBD1,ASSAWTGSSYEQY
15,TRBJ1-1,TRBV19,TRBD1,ASSRPGTGTVNTEAF
10,TRBJ2-3,TRBV19,-,ASGASTDTQY
13,TRBJ1-5,TRBV6-1,-,ASSAMTNSNQPQH
12,TRBJ2-7,TRBV10-3,TRBD1,AIRSGTGTYEQY
14,TRBJ1-3,TRBV28,-,ASSQRVWSSGNTIY
13,TRBJ1-2,TRBV28,-,ASSLFYRQPGGYT
13,TRBJ2-1,TRBV11-3,TRBD2,ASSSSSGRNNEQF
13,TRBJ1-6,TRBV7-8,-,ASSLGGGYNSPLH
14,TRBJ2-1,TRBV4-1,-,ASSQVSGLSYNEQF
13,TRBJ1-2,TRBV28,TRBD1,ASSTSGGNEDGYT
15,TRBJ2-5,TRBV4-1,TRBD1,ASSQDFPGQGVETQY
20,TRBJ1-5,TRBV21-1,-,ASSNPCLPGQDGDSPNQPQH
10,TRBJ1-4,TRBV7-9,-,ASSPDTRQLF
12,TRBJ2-7,TRBV10-1,-,ASSDPEREYEQY
9,TRBJ2-7,TRBV2,-,ASRKADEQY
12,TRBJ1-4,TRBV2,-,ASSELATNEKLF
13,TRBJ2-7,TRBV11-1,-,ASSLGRLDPYEQY
14,TRBJ2-3,TRBV4-1,TRBD1,ASSQETGGPTDTQY
10,TRBJ2-3,TRBV25-1,TRBD1,AGRGPGDTQY